The next 24 T cell receptor beta chains were all read from a single sample in a study of cytotoxic CD8 clonotypes in ibrutinib-treated CLL. Generated by immunoSEQ multiplex PCR, the TCRdb table keeps only in-frame clones and is missing some. This sample yields some 22,000 clones, of which less than 80% are seen a single time; roughly 9.5% belongs to the top ten. The material was PBMCs, obtained before ibrutinib treatment. The receptors here all came from a human donor with chronic lymphocytic leukemia.

The V gene is TRBV10-3, the J gene TRBJ2-7; D is undetermined. There are 12 residues in the CDR3. In germline, CDR1 is ENHRY, CDR2 SYGVKD. V gave up 2 bases and J gave up 3 bases, with 5 bases separating them. For the CDR3, the DNA is TGTGCCATCAGTGAGCAGAACTACGAGCAGTACTTC. This translates into CAISEQNYEQYF.

The chain recombines TRBV7-9 with TRBJ2-1, with D hard to call. Per germline, CDR1 SEHNR and CDR2 FQNEAQ (reference sequence). There are 12 residues in the CDR3. The ends were cut back, 2 bases at V and 10 bases at J, with 9 bases in the middle. The CDR3 sequence: CASSLTMEEQFF. DNA for the CDR3: TGTGCCAGCAGCTTAACAATGGAGGAGCAGTTCTTC.

The chain couples TRBV7-8 to TRBJ2-2, with D perhaps being TRBD1 or TRBD2 (6 bases each). The CDR3 has 16 residues. Germline CDR1 SGHVS, CDR2 FQNEAQ. V lost 0 bases and J lost 3, with 11 bases in between. The CDR3 DNA is TGTGCCAGCAGCTTAGCGAACGGGGGCGACACCGGGGAGCTGTTTTTT. This gives the protein CASSLANGGDTGELFF. The whole variable domain, filled in from reference TRBV7-8 and TRBJ2-2, reads GAGVSQSPRYKVAKRGQDVALRCDPISGHVSLFWYQQALGQGPEFLTYFQNEAQLDKSGLPSDRFFAERPEGSVSTLKIQRTQQEDSAVYLCASSLANGGDTGELFFGEGSRLTVL.

Details on this clone: Other DNA sequences in this sample translate to the same CDR3. The CDR3 DNA reads as TGCGCCAGCAGCCAAGCGGGGGACCTAAGCTACGAGCAGTACTTC. Its translation: CASSQAGDLSYEQYF. The rearrangement uses TRBV4-3 and TRBJ2-7, with a possible D match to TRBD2 (6 bases). V lost 1 base and J lost 3, with 13 bases in between. The CDR3 has 15 amino acids. Germline V CDR1 and CDR2: LGHNA, YSLEER.

This clone was detected only once. In DNA form, the CDR3 reads TGTGCCAGCAGCCCGAAGTGGTTGCGGGGGGCTGAGCAGTTCTTC. Encoded protein: CASSPKWLRGAEQFF. The V and J genes are TRBV7-7 and TRBJ2-1; 8 positions match TRBD2. Per the germline V gene, CDR1 is SSHAT and CDR2 is FNYEAQ (reference sequence). The CDR3 consists of 15 residues. V lost 5 bases, J lost 9 bases, and 12 bases stayed unmatched.

The chain has TRBV7-9 and TRBJ2-1; 7 bases fit TRBD2. The CDR3 loop spans 13 amino acids. Germline V gene lookup returns CDR1 SEHNR and CDR2 FQNEAQ (reference sequence). V lost 3 bases to trimming and J lost 7 bases; unmatched junction nucleotides: 3. CDR3 sequence: CASSLGGPNEQFF. The CDR3 DNA reads TGTGCCAGCAGCTTGGGAGGGCCAAATGAGCAGTTCTTC.

This chain connects TRBV4-2 to TRBJ2-1; tentatively, D is TRBD2 (5 bases). CDR3 length: 14 amino acids. Germline-derived CDR1 and CDR2 are LGHNA and YNFKEQ. V was shortened by 1 base and J by 6 bases, with 10 bases between the two germline ends. Here the CDR3 DNA reads TGTGCCAGCAGCCAAGGGGAGCTACGCAATGAGCAGTTCTTC. This encodes CASSQGELRNEQFF.

Notes on this clone: The DNA is omitted, as the CDR3 cannot be located on it reliably, and the CDR3 follows TCRdb's listing. V is TRBV6-1 and J is TRBJ2-7; TRBD2, the D gene given by the table, was not confirmed from the DNA. CDR1 is MNHNS, CDR2 SASEGT, per germline. The CDR3 is 11 amino acids in total, end residues counted. The CDR3 reads CASSTSYEQYF.

The rearrangement uses TRBV15 and TRBJ2-7; no firm D call. Per the germline V gene, CDR1 is LNHNV and CDR2 is YYDKDF (reference sequence). The V and J ends lost 0 bases and 1 base respectively, with 7 bases between them. The CDR3 is made up of 14 amino acids. For the CDR3, the DNA is TGTGCCACCAGCAGAGATAAGGGATCCTACGAGCAGTACTTC. Its translation: CATSRDKGSYEQYF.

This clone was detected only a few times. V usage is TRBV5-4 and J usage is TRBJ2-2; 7 nucleotides line up with TRBD2. The CDR3 contains 16 residues. V shed 1 base, J shed 0 bases, and the junction held 3 bases outside the gene matches. Germline CDR1 SGHNT, CDR2 YYREEE (reference sequence). CDR3 sequence reads: CASSLTSAPNTGELFF. The CDR3 DNA reads TGTGCCAGCAGCTTGACTAGCGCCCCGAACACCGGGGAGCTGTTTTTT.

The gene calls are TRBV29-1 and TRBJ2-7, with 8 bases lining up with TRBD2. Per germline, CDR1 SQVTM and CDR2 ANQGSEA. Trimming removed 0 bases from V and 3 bases from J; junction bases left unmatched: 4. This CDR3 is built from 14 residues. CDR3 in amino acids: CSVEDLAGGYEQYF. Here the CDR3 DNA reads TGCAGCGTTGAAGATCTGGCGGGGGGCTACGAGCAGTACTTC.

This chain joins TRBV10-2 and TRBJ2-2; D is uncertain. The CDR3 is 16 residues long. Germline-derived CDR1 and CDR2 are WSHSY and SAAADI. V shed 2 bases and J shed 0 bases, with 10 bases lying between them. This chain's CDR3 is CASSEPPVPNTGELFF. CDR3 bases: TGCGCCAGCAGTGAGCCCCCAGTTCCGAACACCGGGGAGCTGTTTTTT.

The chain recombines TRBV18 with TRBJ2-1, with TRBD2 identical over 14 bases. Germline-derived CDR1 and CDR2 are KGHSH and LQKENI. With 2 bases clipped from V and 7 bases from J, the junction kept 4 bases outside the gene matches. The CDR3 is 16 residues long. The CDR3 DNA is TGTGCCAGCTCACCAGGGACTAGCGGGAGAATGAATGAGCAGTTCTTC. Its protein is CASSPGTSGRMNEQFF.

The gene calls are TRBV5-1 and TRBJ1-2; TRBD1 might be the D (6 bases). The CDR3 is 14 residues long. Trimming took off 7 bases at V and 4 bases at J, with 17 bases between the two ends. Germline lookup yields CDR1 SGHRS and CDR2 YFSETQ. As DNA, the CDR3 is TGCGCCAGCTCTGATGGGGGCAGTGGCTATGGCTACACCTTC. It specifies CASSDGGSGYGYTF.

The chain carries TRBV28 and TRBJ1-2; 7 nucleotides match TRBD1. Unmatched junction bases numbered 5, after V lost 6 bases and J lost 4 bases. The length of the CDR3 is 13 residues. Germline values: CDR1 MDHEN, CDR2 SYDVKM. The CDR3 sequence: CASRGDSSYGYTF. In nucleotides, the CDR3 is TGTGCCAGCAGGGGGGACAGTAGCTATGGCTACACCTTC.

The genes are TRBV11-3 and TRBJ1-1; D is undetermined. The germline V gene has CDR1 SGHNT and CDR2 YENEEA. V shed 5 bases and J shed 5 bases, with 12 bases lying between them. The CDR3 runs 13 residues. In nucleotides, the CDR3 is TGTGCCAGCAGCGCGGAGGCGGGGACTGAAGCTTTCTTT. Its translation: CASSAEAGTEAFF.

The rearrangement joins TRBV11-2 to TRBJ2-2; D not certain. Per the germline V gene, CDR1 is SGHAT and CDR2 is FQNNGV. The ends were cut back, 5 bases at V and 2 bases at J, with 9 bases in the middle. The CDR3 extends over 14 amino acids. CDR3 loop: CASSEDVNTGELFF. Here the CDR3 DNA reads TGTGCCAGCAGCGAGGACGTAAACACCGGGGAGCTGTTTTTT.

This clone was seen only a few times. The chain has TRBV7-2 and TRBJ2-5; 10 bases fit TRBD2. Germline V lookup: CDR1 SGHTA, CDR2 FQGNSA. With V trimmed by 5 bases and J by 2 bases, 11 bases remained unmatched. The CDR3 loop spans 17 amino acids. This CDR3 is CASSGSLGTSEQETQYF. In nucleotides, the CDR3 is TGTGCCAGCAGCGGGAGTCTCGGGACTAGCGAGCAAGAGACCCAGTACTTC. The entire variable domain, with the rest obtained from reference TRBV7-2 and TRBJ2-5, is as follows: GAGVSQSPSNKVTEKGKDVELRCDPISGHTALYWYRQSLGQGLEFLIYFQGNSAPDKSGLPSDRFSAERTGGSVSTLTIQRTQQEDSAVYLCASSGSLGTSEQETQYFGPGTRLLVL.

The CDR3 bases are TGTGCCAGCAACATAGACAGGGACTATGGCTACACCTTC. Protein product: CASNIDRDYGYTF. This chain uses TRBV28 with TRBJ1-2; 7 nucleotides agree with TRBD1. Germline values: CDR1 MDHEN, CDR2 SYDVKM. CDR3 length: 13 residues. The junction had 5 bases not matched to a gene; V was cut back by 7 bases and J by 3 bases.

This clone was counted between two and nine times. At one boundary the junction diverges from the germline segment, which might be a read error. The V call is TRBV29-1, the J call TRBJ2-1; D gene unclear. The CDR3 totals 11 residues. Germline CDR1 reads SQVTM; CDR2 reads ANQGSEA. The CDR3 protein is CSFDWGNEQFF. The CDR3 bases are TGCAGCTTTGATTGGGGCAATGAGCAGTTCTTC.

In this sample, this clone turned up a few times. CDR3 DNA sequence: TGTGCCAGCAGGGCAGAGGGCGCTGAAGCTTTCTTT. Translating gives CASRAEGAEAFF. The chain links TRBV14 to TRBJ1-1, with D hard to call. Looked up from germline, CDR1 is SGHDN and CDR2 is FVKESK. V shed 6 bases and J shed 6 bases, with 11 bases lying between them. The CDR3 is 12 amino acids.

The chain has TRBV9 and TRBJ2-1; TRBD1 agrees at 7 bases. Germline CDR1 reads SGDLS; CDR2 reads YYNGEE. This CDR3 is built from 15 residues. Losses at the gene ends were 3 bases for V and 2 bases for J; bases not matched to a gene: 5. The CDR3 loop reads CASSERTGTYNEQFF. The CDR3 region has the DNA TGTGCCAGCAGCGAGAGGACAGGAACCTACAATGAGCAGTTCTTC.

The rearrangement uses TRBV5-1 and TRBJ2-3; no clear D. V lost 0 bases to trimming and J lost 2 bases, with 10 bases between them. The CDR3 length is 15 residues. Germline V CDR1 and CDR2: SGHRS, YFSETQ. The CDR3 region is CASSLVPDHTDTQYF. The CDR3 DNA reads as TGCGCCAGCAGCTTGGTTCCGGACCACACAGATACGCAGTATTTT. Variable domain in full (rest from reference TRBV5-1 and TRBJ2-3): KAGVTQTPRYLIKTRGQQVTLSCSPISGHRSVSWYQQTPGQGLQFLFEYFSETQRNKGNFPGRFSGRQFSNSRSEMNVSTLELGDSALYLCASSLVPDHTDTQYFGPGTRLTVL.

The chain recombines TRBV11-1 with TRBJ1-4; 9 nucleotides match TRBD1. Germline V gene sequence: CDR1 SGHAT, CDR2 FQDESV (reference sequence). The CDR3 consists of 16 residues. J was trimmed by 4 bases and V by 5 bases; bases with no gene match: 8. The chain's CDR3 is CASSVGGTGRNEKLFF. DNA of the CDR3: TGTGCCAGCAGCGTCGGAGGGACAGGGCGTAATGAAAAACTGTTTTTT. The full variable domain, with the rest looked up from reference TRBV11-1 and TRBJ1-4, is EAEVAQSPRYKITEKSQAVAFWCDPISGHATLYWYRQILGQGPELLVQFQDESVVDDSQLPKDRFSAERLKGVDSTLKIQPAELGDSAMYLCASSVGGTGRNEKLFFGSGTQLSVL.